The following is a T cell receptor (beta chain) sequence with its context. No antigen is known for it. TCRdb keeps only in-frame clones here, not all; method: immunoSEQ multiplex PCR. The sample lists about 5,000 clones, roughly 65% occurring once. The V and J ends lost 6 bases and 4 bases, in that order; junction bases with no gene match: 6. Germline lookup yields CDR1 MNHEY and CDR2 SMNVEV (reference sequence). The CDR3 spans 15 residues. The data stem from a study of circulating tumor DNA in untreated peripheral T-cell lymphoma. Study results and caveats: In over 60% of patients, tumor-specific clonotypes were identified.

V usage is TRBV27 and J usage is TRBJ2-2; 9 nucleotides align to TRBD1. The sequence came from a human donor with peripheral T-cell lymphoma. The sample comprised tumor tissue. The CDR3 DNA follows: TGTGCCAGCAGACAGGGGGCATGGTCCACCGGGGAGCTGTTTTTT. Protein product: CASRQGAWSTGELFF.